The clone carrying this TCR beta chain was seen more than once but under ten times. The germline V gene encodes CDR1 SGHNT and CDR2 YENEEA. V lost 5 bases to trimming and J lost 6 bases, with 15 bases between them. CDR3 length: 14 amino acids. Amplification of TCR beta CDR3 regions was performed using RNA transcripts as template. The TCR CDR3 was amplified in a first-round RT-PCR using the HTBI primer set. TCRdb re-analysed the multiplex PCR reads in MiXCR, keeping a single row per CDR3 protein. The sample lists approximately 530,000 distinct CDR3 sequences, roughly 17% occurring once. These data come from a study of T cells in Graves' hyperthyroidism and ophthalmopathy.

Material: blood. The chain joins TRBV11-3 to TRBJ2-3, with a tentative D call TRBD2 (5 bases). This clonotype was obtained from a young woman with Graves' hyperthyroidism. The CDR3 sequence: CASSLRVRRDTQYF. In DNA, the CDR3 is TGTGCCAGCAGCCTCCGCGTCCGGAGGGATACGCAGTATTTT.